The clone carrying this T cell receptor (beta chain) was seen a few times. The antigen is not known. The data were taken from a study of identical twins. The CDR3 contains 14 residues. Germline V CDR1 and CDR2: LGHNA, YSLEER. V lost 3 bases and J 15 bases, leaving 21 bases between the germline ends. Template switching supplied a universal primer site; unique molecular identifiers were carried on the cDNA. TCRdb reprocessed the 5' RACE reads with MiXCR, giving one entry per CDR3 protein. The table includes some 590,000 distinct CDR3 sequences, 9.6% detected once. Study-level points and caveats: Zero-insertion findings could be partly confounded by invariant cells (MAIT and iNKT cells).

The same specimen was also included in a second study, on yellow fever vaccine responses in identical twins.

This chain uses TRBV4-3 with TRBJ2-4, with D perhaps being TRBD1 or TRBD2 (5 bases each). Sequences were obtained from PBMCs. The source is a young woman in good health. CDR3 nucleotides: TGCGCCAGCAGCCACGGGCCCCGGGACGCAGACCTGTACTTC. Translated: CASSHGPRDADLYF.